A selection of T cell receptor beta chains follows, all from one sample in a study of blood T cell repertoires in COVID-19. Here immunoSEQ multiplex PCR was the method, and the copy in TCRdb shows in-frame clones only, minus some. Here the sample spans 45,000 to 50,000 clones, around 82% being singletons. The sequenced sample was peripheral blood. The receptors were gathered from a man in his forties or fifties with acute or convalescent COVID-19. Each CDR3 is given with its conserved first and last residue. D genes are given only for firm matches. Rows may omit the clone size; those that give it use once, few, many or a size class.

CDR3nt | CDR3aa | v_gene | d_gene | abundance | j_gene
TGTGCCAGCAGTGAAAACTGGGAGGATGGCTACACCTTC | CASSENWEDGYTF | TRBV25-1 | NA | NA | TRBJ1-2
TGTGCCAGCAGCTTTTCTTCCTATAATTCACCCCTCCACTTT | CASSFSSYNSPLHF | TRBV7-9 | NA | NA | TRBJ1-6
TGTGCCAGCAGCTTAAAGGGGTCAGGGTATCGGGGCACAGATACGCAGTATTTT | CASSLKGSGYRGTDTQYF | TRBV11-2 | NA | NA | TRBJ2-3
TGTGCCTGGAGTGTGTCCAGTCCTAATTCACCCCTCCACTTT | CAWSVSSPNSPLHF | TRBV30 | NA | NA | TRBJ1-6
TGTGCCAGCGGAACAGGGAACTATGGCTACACCTTC | CASGTGNYGYTF | TRBV28 | NA | NA | TRBJ1-2
TGTGCCAGCAGTGAGCAGGGACAGGGACGCGGGGAGCTGTTTTTT | CASSEQGQGRGELFF | TRBV6-4 | TRBD1 | once | TRBJ2-2
TGTGCCAGCAGCTTTAGCGGGGGCATTCAGTACTTC | CASSFSGGIQYF | TRBV7-2 | TRBD2 | NA | TRBJ2-4
TGTGCCAGCAGCGGGGCCCGGGTAGGGACAACCTATGGCTACACCTTC | CASSGARVGTTYGYTF | TRBV9 | NA | once | TRBJ1-2
TGTGCCAGCAGTCAGATACAGTCCGGGACAAGTAATGGCTACACCTTC | CASSQIQSGTSNGYTF | TRBV2 | NA | NA | TRBJ1-2
TGTGCCAGCAGTTTACGAGGGACCCAGTACTTC | CASSLRGTQYF | TRBV28 | NA | NA | TRBJ2-5
TGTGCCAGCAGTTTATTTCCCAGGTTATCGAACACTGAAGCTTTCTTT | CASSLFPRLSNTEAFF | TRBV28 | NA | NA | TRBJ1-1
TGCGCCAGCACCAAGTCCCGGGGGGCGGATACGCAGTATTTT | CASTKSRGADTQYF | TRBV5-1 | NA | NA | TRBJ2-3
TGTGCCAGCAGCCCCGGGACTAGCGGCCCCTACGAGCAGTACTTC | CASSPGTSGPYEQYF | TRBV11-2 | TRBD2 | NA | TRBJ2-7
TGTGCCAGCAGCCCCCGGGGACTAGCGGGACCCAACAATGAGCAGTTCTTC | CASSPRGLAGPNNEQFF | TRBV7-9 | TRBD2 | NA | TRBJ2-1
TGCGCCAGCGTCACAGGCACTGAAGCTTTCTTT | CASVTGTEAFF | TRBV10-2 | NA | NA | TRBJ1-1
TGTGCCAGCAGCCTTGACGTGGTTCAGGGGTCCCCTAGTAGCTCTGGAAACACCATATATTTT | CASSLDVVQGSPSSSGNTIYF | TRBV4-2 | NA | NA | TRBJ1-3
TGCGCCAGCAGTGTAGGAGGGGGCAGGTCGAACACCGGGGAGCTGTTTTTT | CASSVGGGRSNTGELFF | TRBV10-1 | NA | NA | TRBJ2-2
TGTGCCAGCAGTTCCGGACAGGAGGCAGGTGGCTACACCTTC | CASSSGQEAGGYTF | TRBV28 | TRBD1 | NA | TRBJ1-2
TGTGCCACCAGTGATTTGCCGTCGACAGGAGGCACAGATACGCAGTATTTT | CATSDLPSTGGTDTQYF | TRBV24-1 | NA | NA | TRBJ2-3
TGTGCCAGCAGCCCCCACGCGAACGATACTGGCTACACCTTC | CASSPHANDTGYTF | TRBV21-1 | NA | NA | TRBJ1-2
TGTGCCAGCAGCTGGGGACAGGGACGGAGCTCCTACGAGCAGTACTTC | CASSWGQGRSSYEQYF | TRBV27 | TRBD1 | NA | TRBJ2-7
TGTGCCTCGAAAGACAGGGATGTATCTGGAAACACCATATATTTT | CASKDRDVSGNTIYF | TRBV19 | TRBD1 | NA | TRBJ1-3
TGTGCTAGTGGTTTGCTCGGGAGCGGGGGGGCGAATGAGCAGTTCTTC | CASGLLGSGGANEQFF | TRBV12-5 | TRBD2 | NA | TRBJ2-1
TGCAGCGTTTCACAGGGCCCGTCCTCTTATGGCTACACCTTC | CSVSQGPSSYGYTF | TRBV29-1 | NA | NA | TRBJ1-2
TGTGCCAGCAGCCGTGGAAACACCATATATTTT | CASSRGNTIYF | TRBV6-6 | NA | NA | TRBJ1-3
TGTGCCAGCAGCGTAGACAGGGACTATGGCTACACCTTC | CASSVDRDYGYTF | TRBV9 | NA | few | TRBJ1-2
TGTGCCAGTAGTATTGGGCATGCGAACACTGAAGCTTTCTTT | CASSIGHANTEAFF | TRBV19 | NA | NA | TRBJ1-1
TGTGCCAGCAGCGTCCGAGGTTCTGGAAACACCATATATTTT | CASSVRGSGNTIYF | TRBV5-4 | NA | NA | TRBJ1-3
TGTGCCAGCAGTTTTACCCGACAGGATCCTAACTACGAGCAGTACTTC | CASSFTRQDPNYEQYF | TRBV27 | NA | NA | TRBJ2-7
TGTGCCAGTAGTATAGCGGGTGCAAGGACAGCCTATGGCTACACCTTC | CASSIAGARTAYGYTF | TRBV19 | NA | NA | TRBJ1-2
TGTGCCACCAGTGCCACGGGACAGGGGTACCAAGAGACCCAGTACTTC | CATSATGQGYQETQYF | TRBV24-1 | TRBD1 | few | TRBJ2-5
TGCGCCAGCAGCACCGGACAGGCCGTTAACACTGAAGCTTTCTTT | CASSTGQAVNTEAFF | TRBV5-1 | TRBD1 | NA | TRBJ1-1
TGTGCCACCAGCAGAGACAACAGACAGGGCGGCGGGGAGCTGTTTTTT | CATSRDNRQGGGELFF | TRBV15 | TRBD1 | NA | TRBJ2-2
TGTGCCAGCAGCCCCTCAGGGGTCACTCCTAGGGAGCAGTACTTC | CASSPSGVTPREQYF | TRBV6-5 | NA | NA | TRBJ2-7
TGCGCCAGCAGCCAAGGCGGCAGTGGAGGCTGGAACACTGAAGCTTTCTTT | CASSQGGSGGWNTEAFF | TRBV4-1 | NA | few | TRBJ1-1
TGTGCCAGCTCGCCTAGACAGGGGGAGGTAGACACTGAAGCTTTCTTT | CASSPRQGEVDTEAFF | TRBV18 | TRBD1 | NA | TRBJ1-1
TGCGCCAGCAGCTGGACGGGGGGAAACACCGGGGAGCTGTTTTTT | CASSWTGGNTGELFF | TRBV5-1 | TRBD2 | NA | TRBJ2-2
TGTGCCAGCAGTTTAATAGTGACAGGGAGCGGTGGCTACACCTTC | CASSLIVTGSGGYTF | TRBV27 | TRBD1 | NA | TRBJ1-2
TGTGCCAGCAGCCCTAGGGGGGGGGCGAACACCGGGGAGCTGTTTTTT | CASSPRGGANTGELFF | TRBV7-8 | NA | NA | TRBJ2-2
TGTGCCAGCAGTCCTTCACAGGGAATAGCTTTCTTT | CASSPSQGIAFF | TRBV28 | NA | few | TRBJ1-1
TGTGCCAGTAGTATAAAGACAGGGGGCATATCACCCCTCCACTTT | CASSIKTGGISPLHF | TRBV19 | TRBD1 | medium-sized | TRBJ1-6
TGTGCCAGCAGTCTTCAACGTGGCACGCAAGAGACCCAGTACTTC | CASSLQRGTQETQYF | TRBV2 | NA | once | TRBJ2-5
TGCGCCAGCAGCCAACAGCGGGGGGGCGGCTACGAGCAGTACTTC | CASSQQRGGGYEQYF | TRBV4-3 | TRBD2 | once | TRBJ2-7
TGTGCCAGCTCACCAAATAGTGCTCTCGGGGGCCAAGAGACCCAGTACTTC | CASSPNSALGGQETQYF | TRBV18 | NA | NA | TRBJ2-5
TGTGCCAGCAGCTTAGATCGGCGGGGGGGCCTTTTTCCTCGCGAGCAGTACTTC | CASSLDRRGGLFPREQYF | TRBV11-2 | TRBD2 | NA | TRBJ2-7
TGTGCCAGCGGGACAGTCTATGGCTACACCTTC | CASGTVYGYTF | TRBV28 | TRBD1 | NA | TRBJ1-2
TGCAGCGTCTCCCCTACTAGCGTGGGACCCTACGAGCAGTACTTC | CSVSPTSVGPYEQYF | TRBV29-1 | TRBD2 | NA | TRBJ2-7
TGTGCCAGCAGCTTGGGGACGGACTTACCCTTTAAAGAGACCCAGTACTTC | CASSLGTDLPFKETQYF | TRBV5-5 | NA | NA | TRBJ2-5
TGTGCCAGCAGTCTATTCGACAGGGGAAGATCGGGAATTGGCTACACCTTC | CASSLFDRGRSGIGYTF | TRBV7-9 | TRBD1 | NA | TRBJ1-2
TGCGCCAGCAGCGTGGGACACCTGAACACCGGGGAGCTGTTTTTT | CASSVGHLNTGELFF | TRBV5-1 | NA | NA | TRBJ2-2
TGTGCCAGCAGCCCTTACCCGACTAGCGGGGGGGAGCAGTACTTC | CASSPYPTSGGEQYF | TRBV7-6 | TRBD2 | NA | TRBJ2-7
TGTGCCAGCAGCCCAGTCCAGTATGCAGGGCACAGAGGCAATCAGCCCCAGCATTTT | CASSPVQYAGHRGNQPQHF | TRBV28 | NA | NA | TRBJ1-5
TGTGCCAGCTCACCAACAGGTCTCCTCTACGAGCAGTACTTC | CASSPTGLLYEQYF | TRBV18 | NA | medium-sized | TRBJ2-7
TGTGCCAGCGGGCGGGGGGGTGGCTACGAGCAGTACTTC | CASGRGGGYEQYF | TRBV6-5 | TRBD2 | NA | TRBJ2-7
TGCGCCAGCAGGGTAACCCCAACAACTGAAGCTTTCTTT | CASRVTPTTEAFF | TRBV5-1 | NA | NA | TRBJ1-1
TGTGCCAGCAGCCAAGGGACAGGGAGGAAGCACACTGAAGCTTTCTTT | CASSQGTGRKHTEAFF | TRBV6-2/TRBV6-3 | TRBD1 | NA | TRBJ1-1
TGTGCCAGCAGCGACGGACAGGGGTATGGCTACACCTTC | CASSDGQGYGYTF | TRBV9 | TRBD1 | NA | TRBJ1-2
TGTGCCAGCGGCGGGATTAGCACAGATACGCAGTATTTT | CASGGISTDTQYF | TRBV6-5 | NA | NA | TRBJ2-3
TGTGCCAGCAGCTTGGTACAGGGGGCAGATACGCAGTATTTT | CASSLVQGADTQYF | TRBV5-6 | TRBD1 | NA | TRBJ2-3